Listed below are T cell receptor beta chains from one sample, sequenced in a study of cytotoxic CD8 clonotypes in ibrutinib-treated CLL. TCRdb keeps only in-frame clones here, not all; method: immunoSEQ multiplex PCR. The table has about 57,000 clones, 55% to 70% seen once. The starting material was PBMCs, obtained after 24 months of ibrutinib treatment. These receptors all come from a human donor with chronic lymphocytic leukemia. CDR3s include the opening cysteine and the closing phenylalanine or tryptophan. Each record gives: V gene, clone size, D gene, J gene, CDR3 DNA, CDR3 protein. D genes are given only for firm matches. A row's size may be missing; if present it is once, few, many or a size class.

v_gene: TRBV29-1; abundance: .; d_gene: TRBD2; j_gene: TRBJ2-1; CDR3nt: TGCAGCGTCCAGCGGGGGTCCTACAATGAGCAGTTCTTC; CDR3aa: CSVQRGSYNEQFF
v_gene: TRBV18; abundance: medium-sized; d_gene: TRBD1; j_gene: TRBJ1-6; CDR3nt: TGTGCCAGCCACGGCGGGACAGGGAATTCACCCCTCCACTTT; CDR3aa: CASHGGTGNSPLHF
v_gene: TRBV5-1; abundance: .; d_gene: .; j_gene: TRBJ2-1; CDR3nt: TGCGCCAGCAGCCGCGACTCGGGGATTGTTTTAGAGCAGTTCTTC; CDR3aa: CASSRDSGIVLEQFF
v_gene: TRBV20-1; abundance: .; d_gene: .; j_gene: TRBJ2-1; CDR3nt: TGCAGTGCTCAGGGTAATGAGCAGTTCTTC; CDR3aa: CSAQGNEQFF
v_gene: TRBV6-1; abundance: few; d_gene: .; j_gene: TRBJ1-2; CDR3nt: TGTGCCAGCAGTGAAGGGGGGGTTGCCTATGGCTACACCTTC; CDR3aa: CASSEGGVAYGYTF
v_gene: TRBV7-8; abundance: .; d_gene: .; j_gene: TRBJ2-1; CDR3nt: TGTGCCAGCAGCCTCCGGGAGAGGGGGCCCAATGAGCAGTTCTTC; CDR3aa: CASSLRERGPNEQFF
v_gene: TRBV12-2; abundance: .; d_gene: .; j_gene: TRBJ2-2; CDR3nt: TGTGCAAGTCGCTTAGCGATGGGACTAGCGGGAGTCCACGGGGAGCTGTTTTTT; CDR3aa: CASRLAMGLAGVHGELFF
v_gene: TRBV2; abundance: once; d_gene: .; j_gene: TRBJ2-1; CDR3nt: TGTGCCAGCAGTGAACAAGCCTCCTACAATGAGCAGTTCTTC; CDR3aa: CASSEQASYNEQFF
v_gene: TRBV6-5; abundance: .; d_gene: .; j_gene: TRBJ2-2; CDR3nt: TGTGCCAGCAGGGGGTTCGACGGGGAGCTGTTTTTT; CDR3aa: CASRGFDGELFF
v_gene: TRBV4-1; abundance: few; d_gene: TRBD1; j_gene: TRBJ1-2; CDR3nt: TGCGCCAGCAGCCAAGACGACAGGGGAAGATATGGCTACACCTTC; CDR3aa: CASSQDDRGRYGYTF
v_gene: TRBV4-2; abundance: few; d_gene: TRBD1; j_gene: TRBJ1-1; CDR3nt: TGTGCCAGCAGCCAAGGGGGACAGGTTCCTGAAGCTTTCTTT; CDR3aa: CASSQGGQVPEAFF